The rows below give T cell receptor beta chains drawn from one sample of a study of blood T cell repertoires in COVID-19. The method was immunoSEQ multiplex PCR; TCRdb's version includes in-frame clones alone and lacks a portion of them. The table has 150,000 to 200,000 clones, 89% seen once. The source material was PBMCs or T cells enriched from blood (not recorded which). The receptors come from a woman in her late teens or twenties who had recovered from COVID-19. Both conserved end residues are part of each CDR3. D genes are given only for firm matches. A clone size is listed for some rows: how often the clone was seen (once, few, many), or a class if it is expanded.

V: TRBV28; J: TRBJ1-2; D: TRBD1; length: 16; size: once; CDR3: CASRSPSGTGTYGYTF; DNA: TGTGCCAGCAGATCCCCTTCCGGGACAGGGACCTATGGCTACACCTTC
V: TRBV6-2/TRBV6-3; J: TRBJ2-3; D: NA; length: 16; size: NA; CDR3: CASSYFPPQAQDTQYF; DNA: TGTGCCAGCAGTTATTTTCCGCCCCAGGCCCAGGATACGCAGTATTTT
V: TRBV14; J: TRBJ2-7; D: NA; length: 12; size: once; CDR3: CASMSTDGTCYF; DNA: TGTGCCAGCATGTCGACCGACGGGACTTGTTACTTC
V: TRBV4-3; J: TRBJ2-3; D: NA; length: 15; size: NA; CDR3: CASSHTTPGSDTQYF; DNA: TGCGCCAGCAGCCATACTACCCCCGGGTCAGATACGCAGTATTTT
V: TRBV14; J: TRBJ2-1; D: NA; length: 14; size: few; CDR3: CASSQDRVYNEQFF; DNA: TGTGCCAGCAGCCAAGACAGGGTCTACAATGAGCAGTTCTTC
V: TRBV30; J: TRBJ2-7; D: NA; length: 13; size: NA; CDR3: CAWMAGKSYEQYF; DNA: TGTGCCTGGATGGCAGGGAAATCCTACGAGCAGTACTTC
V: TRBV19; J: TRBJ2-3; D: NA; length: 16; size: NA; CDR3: CASSRPGSGSTDTQYF; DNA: TGTGCCAGTAGCCGCCCGGGGAGCGGGAGCACAGATACGCAGTATTTT
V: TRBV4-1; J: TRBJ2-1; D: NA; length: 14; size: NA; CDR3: CASSLVREDNEQFF; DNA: TGCGCCAGCAGCCTGGTGCGGGAAGACAATGAGCAGTTCTTC
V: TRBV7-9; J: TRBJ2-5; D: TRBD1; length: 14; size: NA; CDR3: CASSHRGALETQYF; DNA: TGTGCCAGCAGCCACAGGGGGGCTCTGGAGACCCAGTACTTC
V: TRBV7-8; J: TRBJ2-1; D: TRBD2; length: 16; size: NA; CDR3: CASSSWGLAGVNEQFF; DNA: TGTGCCAGCAGCTCATGGGGACTAGCGGGAGTTAATGAGCAGTTCTTC
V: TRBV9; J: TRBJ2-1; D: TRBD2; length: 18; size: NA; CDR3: CASSVGGRGEWDGNEQFF; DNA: TGTGCCAGCAGCGTAGGCGGGAGAGGGGAGTGGGACGGCAATGAGCAGTTCTTC
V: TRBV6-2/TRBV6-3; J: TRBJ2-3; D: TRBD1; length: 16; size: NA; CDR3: CASSSRQGTRTDTQYF; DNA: TGTGCCAGCAGTTCCCGACAGGGTACTCGCACAGATACGCAGTATTTT
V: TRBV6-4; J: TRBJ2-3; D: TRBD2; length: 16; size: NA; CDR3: CASSDSSGSSTDTQYF; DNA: TGTGCCAGCAGTGACTCTAGCGGGAGTAGCACAGATACGCAGTATTTT
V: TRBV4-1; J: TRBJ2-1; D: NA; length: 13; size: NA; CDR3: CASSPPTAPGQFF; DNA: TGCGCCAGCAGCCCTCCGACCGCCCCGGGGCAGTTCTTC
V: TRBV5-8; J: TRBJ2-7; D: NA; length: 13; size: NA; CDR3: CASKNRGWYEQYF; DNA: TGTGCCAGCAAGAACCGGGGGTGGTACGAGCAGTACTTC
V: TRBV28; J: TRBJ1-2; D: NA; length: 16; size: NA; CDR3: CASRRPTGRSQRGYTF; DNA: TGTGCCAGCAGACGTCCCACAGGGCGGAGCCAGCGCGGCTACACCTTC
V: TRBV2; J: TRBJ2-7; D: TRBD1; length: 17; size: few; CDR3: CASRDRVGRGSTYEQYF; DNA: TGTGCCAGCCGGGACAGGGTCGGGCGCGGGTCTACCTACGAGCAGTACTTC
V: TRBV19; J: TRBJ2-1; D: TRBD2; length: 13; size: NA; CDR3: CASGTSGYNEQFF; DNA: TGTGCCAGTGGGACTAGCGGGTACAATGAGCAGTTCTTC
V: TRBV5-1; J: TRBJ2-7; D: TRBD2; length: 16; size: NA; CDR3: CASSSYLAGTSYEQYF; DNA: TGCGCCAGCAGCTCTTACCTAGCGGGTACTTCCTACGAGCAGTACTTC
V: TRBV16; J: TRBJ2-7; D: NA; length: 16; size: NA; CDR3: CASSLRADRANYEQYF; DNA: TGTGCCAGCAGCCTTCGTGCGGACAGAGCAAACTACGAGCAGTACTTC
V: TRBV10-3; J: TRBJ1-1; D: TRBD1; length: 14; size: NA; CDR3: CAISADRGGTEAFF; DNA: TGTGCCATCAGCGCCGACAGGGGAGGCACTGAAGCTTTCTTT
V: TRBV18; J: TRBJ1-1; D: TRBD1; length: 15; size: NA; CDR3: CASSPTGGMNTEAFF; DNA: TGTGCCAGCTCACCGACAGGGGGAATGAACACTGAAGCTTTCTTT
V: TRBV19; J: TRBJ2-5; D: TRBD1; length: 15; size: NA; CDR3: CASSPRTGVQETQYF; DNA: TGTGCCAGTAGTCCCCGGACAGGGGTGCAAGAGACCCAGTACTTC
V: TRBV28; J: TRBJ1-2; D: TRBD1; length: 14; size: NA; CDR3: CASSSRQGLYGYTF; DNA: TGTGCCAGCAGTTCCCGACAGGGGCTCTATGGCTACACCTTC
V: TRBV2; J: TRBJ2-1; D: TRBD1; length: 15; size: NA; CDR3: CASRLTGGSYNEQFF; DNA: TGTGCCAGCAGGCTGACAGGGGGCTCCTACAATGAGCAGTTCTTC
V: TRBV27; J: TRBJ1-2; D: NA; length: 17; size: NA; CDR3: CASSLISDSGGRDGYTF; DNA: TGTGCCAGCAGTTTAATTTCCGATTCGGGGGGCCGCGATGGCTACACCTTC
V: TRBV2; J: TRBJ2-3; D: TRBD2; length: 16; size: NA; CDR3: CASGGTSGSRTDTQYF; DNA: TGTGCCAGCGGCGGGACTAGCGGGAGTAGGACAGATACGCAGTATTTT
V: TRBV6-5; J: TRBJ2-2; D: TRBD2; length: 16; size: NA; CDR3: CASSYSGGANTGELFF; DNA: TGTGCCAGCAGTTACTCTGGGGGGGCGAACACCGGGGAGCTGTTTTTT
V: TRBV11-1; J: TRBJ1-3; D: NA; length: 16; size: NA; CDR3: CASSLMAATSGNTIYF; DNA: TGTGCCAGCAGCTTAATGGCGGCAACCTCTGGAAACACCATATATTTT
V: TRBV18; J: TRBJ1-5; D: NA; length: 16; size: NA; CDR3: CASSLNHGTLNQPQHF; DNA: TGTGCCAGCTCACTGAACCACGGGACTCTAAATCAGCCCCAGCATTTT
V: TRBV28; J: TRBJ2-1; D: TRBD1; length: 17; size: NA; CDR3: CASSSPRTGQGYNEQFF; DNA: TGTGCCAGCAGTTCTCCGAGGACGGGACAGGGCTACAATGAGCAGTTCTTC
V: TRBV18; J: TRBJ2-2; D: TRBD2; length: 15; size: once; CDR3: CASSAASGNTGELFF; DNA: TGTGCCAGCTCAGCGGCTAGCGGGAACACCGGGGAGCTGTTTTTT
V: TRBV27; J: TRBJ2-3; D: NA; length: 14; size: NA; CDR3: CASSFARAGDTQYF; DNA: TGTGCCAGCAGTTTTGCCAGGGCTGGAGATACGCAGTATTTT
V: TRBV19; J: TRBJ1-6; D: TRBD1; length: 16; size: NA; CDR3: CASSIYGQGAGSPLHF; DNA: TGTGCCAGTAGTATCTACGGACAGGGAGCCGGTTCACCCCTCCACTTT
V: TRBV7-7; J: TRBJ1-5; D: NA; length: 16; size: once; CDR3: CASLSSRSWSNQPQHF; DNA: TGTGCTAGCTTATCCTCACGGAGTTGGAGCAATCAGCCCCAGCATTTT
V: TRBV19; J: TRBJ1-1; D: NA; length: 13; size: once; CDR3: CASNRGRNTEAFF; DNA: TGTGCCAGTAACCGGGGGAGGAACACTGAAGCTTTCTTT
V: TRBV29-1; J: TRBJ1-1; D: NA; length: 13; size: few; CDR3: CSVERAVGTEAFF; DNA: TGCAGCGTTGAGAGGGCGGTAGGCACTGAAGCTTTCTTT
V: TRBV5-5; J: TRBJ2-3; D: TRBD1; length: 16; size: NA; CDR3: CASSFAGGGSTDTQYF; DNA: TGTGCCAGCAGCTTCGCAGGGGGCGGGAGCACAGATACGCAGTATTTT
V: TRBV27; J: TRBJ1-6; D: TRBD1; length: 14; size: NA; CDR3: CASSFAGGSSPLHF; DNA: TGTGCCAGCAGTTTTGCAGGGGGCAGTTCACCCCTCCACTTT
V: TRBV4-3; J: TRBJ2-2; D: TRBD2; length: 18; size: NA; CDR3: CASSRTLAGGPPTGELFF; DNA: TGCGCCAGCAGCCGTACCCTAGCGGGAGGGCCCCCCACCGGGGAGCTGTTTTTT
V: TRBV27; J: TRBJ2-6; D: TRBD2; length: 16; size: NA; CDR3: CASCKIAGGGANVLTF; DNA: TGTGCCAGCTGCAAGATCGCGGGAGGTGGGGCCAACGTCCTGACTTTC
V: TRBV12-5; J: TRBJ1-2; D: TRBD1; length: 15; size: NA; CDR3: CASVTETGWPYGYTF; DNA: TGTGCTAGTGTGACAGAGACAGGGTGGCCTTATGGCTACACCTTC
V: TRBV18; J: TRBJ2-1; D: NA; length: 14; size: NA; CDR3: CASSPSRALNEQFF; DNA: TGTGCCAGCTCACCGAGCAGGGCCCTAAATGAGCAGTTCTTC
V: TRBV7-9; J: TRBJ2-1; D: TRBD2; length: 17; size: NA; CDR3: CASRVETGTSGYNEQFF; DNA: TGTGCCAGCAGGGTAGAAACCGGGACTAGCGGTTACAATGAGCAGTTCTTC
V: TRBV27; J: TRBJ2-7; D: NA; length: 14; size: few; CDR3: CASSFGSGAYEQYF; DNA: TGTGCCAGCAGTTTTGGTTCGGGGGCCTACGAGCAGTACTTC